The 12 T cell receptor beta chains reported below all come from one sample, sequenced in a study of blood T cell repertoires in COVID-19. Clones were read by immunoSEQ multiplex PCR, and TCRdb kept only the in-frame ones, dropping some. The sample has about 330,000 clones, 80% to 90% seen once; the top ten hold 9.9%. Material for sequencing was peripheral blood. The receptors were sampled from a man aged 30 to 45 with COVID-19, enrolled during active disease.

The V and J genes are TRBV25-1 and TRBJ2-5; tentatively, D is TRBD1 (6 bases). Germline CDR1 reads MGHDK; CDR2 reads SYGVNS. Trimming took off 3 bases at V and 0 bases at J, with 11 bases between the two ends. The CDR3 totals 15 residues. The chain's CDR3 is CASSDPPGDQETQYF. Here the CDR3 DNA reads TGTGCCAGCAGTGACCCCCCAGGGGACCAAGAGACCCAGTACTTC.

J is TRBJ1-5 and V is TRBV18; D is unresolved. CDR1 and CDR2 from the germline V gene are KGHSH and LQKENI. V gave up 3 bases and J gave up 4 bases, with 7 bases separating them. The CDR3 contains 13 residues. CDR3 sequence (DNA): TGTGCCAGCTCACCCGGTCGGAATCAGCCCCAGCATTTT. This gives the protein CASSPGRNQPQHF. Drawing the rest from reference TRBV18 and TRBJ1-5, the complete variable domain is NAGVMQNPRHLVRRRGQEARLRCSPMKGHSHVYWYRQLPEEGLKFMVYLQKENIIDESGMPKERFSAEFPKEGPSILRIQQVVRGDSAAYFCASSPGRNQPQHFGDGTRLSIL.

The CDR3 is CASRAGAGGYEQYF. The DNA of the CDR3 is TGTGCCAGTCGGGCCGGGGCAGGGGGCTACGAGCAGTACTTC. The V and J genes are TRBV2 and TRBJ2-7; 7 bases are shared with TRBD1. CDR3 length: 14 residues. Germline lookup yields CDR1 SNHLY and CDR2 FYNNEI. V dropped 9 bases and J dropped 3; count of bases not matched to a gene: 11.

This sequence joins TRBV7-9 and TRBJ1-1; TRBD1 matches 7 bases. This CDR3 contains 15 residues. The V gene end was trimmed by 4 bases and the J gene end by 4 bases; junction bases not matched to a gene: 9. CDR1 and CDR2 (germline): SEHNR, FQNEAQ (reference sequence). CDR3 sequence reads: CASSSLRGQSTEAFF. The CDR3 coding sequence is TGTGCCAGCAGCTCTCTTAGGGGGCAGTCCACTGAAGCTTTCTTT.

This clone was seen just once. The chain links TRBV2 to TRBJ1-4; TRBD1 matches 9 bases. The germline V gene has CDR1 SNHLY and CDR2 FYNNEI. With V trimmed by 6 bases and J by 14 bases, 13 bases remained unmatched. This CDR3 region has 14 residues. CDR3 residues: CASRLQTGGYSLFF. The DNA of the CDR3 is TGTGCCAGCAGATTACAGACAGGGGGTTACTCGCTGTTTTTT.

This clone was picked up many times. The chain carries TRBV7-3 and TRBJ2-3; TRBD2 matches 10 bases. The length of the CDR3 is 17 residues. Germline lookup yields CDR1 SGHTA and CDR2 FQGTGA. V lost 0 bases to trimming and J lost 2 bases; unmatched junction nucleotides: 5. CDR3 loop: CASSLTQREGNTDTQYF. The CDR3 nucleotides are TGTGCCAGCAGCTTAACACAGCGGGAGGGGAACACAGATACGCAGTATTTT.

This clone has a handful of counts. The chain couples TRBV6-5 to TRBJ1-2; tentatively, D is TRBD1 (5 bases). From germline, CDR1 is MNHEY and CDR2 SVGAGI. The CDR3 covers 14 residues. V lost 0 bases to trimming and J lost 4 bases, with 9 bases between them. CDR3 in amino acids: CASSYSYRSYGYTF. The CDR3 DNA follows: TGTGCCAGCAGTTACTCATACAGGAGCTATGGCTACACCTTC.

The genes are TRBV28 and TRBJ1-2; the match to TRBD1 covers 8 bases. This CDR3 is built from 16 residues. CDR1 is MDHEN and CDR2 is SYDVKM in the germline V gene. With 4 bases clipped from V and 1 base from J, the junction kept 8 bases outside the gene matches. Here the CDR3 DNA reads TGTGCCAGCAGTTCCCCCCGGGACAGGTTTAACTATGGCTACACCTTC. Protein sequence: CASSSPRDRFNYGYTF.

The chain employs TRBV10-3 and TRBJ2-5; D remains unclear. The CDR3 loop spans 13 amino acids. From germline, CDR1 is ENHRY and CDR2 SYGVKD. V gave up 7 bases and J gave up 4 bases, with 13 bases separating them. CDR3 loop: CAINPGTGETQYF. In DNA form, the CDR3 reads TGTGCCATCAATCCGGGTACGGGAGAGACCCAGTACTTC.

This sequence joins TRBV6-5 and TRBJ1-2; D is unresolved. The CDR3 length is 16 residues. Germline V gene lookup returns CDR1 MNHEY and CDR2 SVGAGI. The germline V and J ends were trimmed by 2 bases and 4 bases, with 17 bases remaining between them. CDR3 amino acids: CASSYNPSGEIYGYTF. CDR3 nucleotides: TGTGCCAGCAGTTACAACCCATCCGGGGAGATCTATGGCTACACCTTC.

The V gene is TRBV28, the J gene TRBJ1-1; 10 nucleotides agree with TRBD1. The CDR3 runs 13 residues. CDR1 is MDHEN, CDR2 SYDVKM, per germline. Germline trimming cut 7 bases from V and 9 bases from J; bases unmatched to any gene: 8. The CDR3 DNA sequence: TGTGCCAGCAAGATTACCGACAGGGGGCAAGCTTTCTTT. Protein product: CASKITDRGQAFF.

This sequence joins TRBV4-3 and TRBJ1-1; TRBD1 matches 8 bases. V lost 2 bases and J lost 3; bases outside the gene matches: 5. The CDR3 is made up of 15 amino acids. Looked up from germline, CDR1 is LGHNA and CDR2 is YSLEER. CDR3 bases: TGCGCCAGCAGCCAATCATGGACAGGGTACACTGAAGCTTTCTTT. This encodes CASSQSWTGYTEAFF.